Below, 18 T cell receptor beta chains from the same sample are listed, as sequenced in a study of shared clonotypes between healthy human individuals. The method was immunoSEQ multiplex PCR; TCRdb's version includes in-frame clones alone and lacks a portion of them. The sample yields about 380,000 clones, 95% to 97% seen once. The sequencing input was memory CD8+ T cells sorted from blood. Sample subset: CD45RO+ cells pooled with CCR7-negative TemRA cells. The receptors shown here come from a man aged 25-40 years in good health.

This CDR3 reads CASNPVRVEQYF. CDR3 in DNA: TGTGCCAGCAACCCCGTCAGGGTCGAGCAGTACTTC. The rearrangement links TRBV27 to TRBJ2-7; a weak D match, TRBD1 (5 bases). CDR1 is MNHEY and CDR2 is SMNVEV in the germline V gene (reference sequence). The CDR3 is 12 residues long. V was clipped by 7 bases and J by 6 bases, with 13 bases between them.

The chain employs TRBV18 and TRBJ2-7; D might be TRBD2 (6 bases). Germline V gene data show CDR1 as KGHSH and CDR2 as LQKENI. This CDR3 comprises 15 residues. V was pared by 0 bases and J by 2 bases, with 11 bases between. The CDR3 sequence: CASSPPRDSPYEQYF. DNA of the CDR3: TGTGCCAGCTCACCACCGCGGGATAGCCCCTACGAGCAGTACTTC.

This chain uses TRBV15 with TRBJ1-2; the match to TRBD1 covers 8 bases. CDR3 length: 17 amino acids. Germline V CDR1 and CDR2: LNHNV, YYDKDF (reference sequence). The V gene end was trimmed by 3 bases and the J gene end by 3 bases; junction bases not matched to a gene: 12. The CDR3 reads CATSSVYLQGGYYGYTF. CDR3 nucleotide sequence: TGTGCCACCAGCAGTGTCTACTTACAGGGGGGTTACTATGGCTACACCTTC.

V usage is TRBV7-8 and J usage is TRBJ1-5; D uncertain. Germline lookup yields CDR1 SGHVS and CDR2 FQNEAQ. The CDR3 extends over 12 amino acids. V was clipped by 1 base and J by 7 bases, with 5 bases between them. The CDR3 region is CASSLGAQPQHF. CDR3 sequence (DNA): TGTGCCAGCAGCTTAGGAGCGCAGCCCCAGCATTTT.

V and J are TRBV29-1 and TRBJ2-4; 9 bases map to TRBD1. CDR3 length: 11 amino acids. In germline, CDR1 is SQVTM, CDR2 ANQGSEA. The junction had 3 bases not matched to a gene; V was cut back by 7 bases and J by 8 bases. The CDR3 spells CSADRGDIQYF. CDR3 DNA sequence: TGCAGCGCGGACAGGGGTGACATTCAGTACTTC.

This chain connects TRBV19 to TRBJ2-3; the D gene is possibly TRBD1 (6 bases). Trimming stripped 9 bases from V and 4 bases from J, with 11 bases between. The germline CDR1 and CDR2 sequences are LNHDA and SQIVND (reference sequence). This CDR3 spans 12 amino acids. CDR3 coding DNA: TGTGCCAGCGGCCCAGGGGCAGATACGCAGTATTTT. This gives the protein CASGPGADTQYF.

The rearrangement links TRBV7-6 to TRBJ1-2, with D unclear. CDR3 length: 13 amino acids. V lost 1 base, J lost 1 base, and 4 bases lay in between. Germline CDR1 and CDR2: SGHVS and FNYEAQ. The CDR3 region has the DNA TGTGCCAGCAGCTTAGATAGTAACTATGGCTACACCTTC. The encoded protein is CASSLDSNYGYTF.

V gene TRBV7-2 combines with J gene TRBJ1-2; 9 nucleotides line up with TRBD1. This CDR3 contains 15 residues. Germline V CDR1 and CDR2: SGHTA, FQGNSA. Trimming at V came to 1 base and at J to 6 bases, leaving 6 bases not matched to a gene. This CDR3 reads CASSLVYGTGNGYTF. In DNA form, the CDR3 reads TGTGCCAGCAGCTTAGTATACGGGACAGGGAATGGCTACACCTTC.

This rearrangement joins TRBV6-1 to TRBJ2-5; TRBD2 matches 8 bases. The CDR3 is made up of 15 amino acids. Trimming at V came to 6 bases and at J to 6 bases, leaving 12 bases not matched to a gene. The germline gives CDR1 MNHNS, CDR2 SASEGT. This chain's CDR3 is CASSNLAGPKQTQYF. For the CDR3, the DNA is TGTGCCAGCAGCAACCTAGCGGGTCCCAAGCAGACCCAGTACTTC.

J is TRBJ2-1 and V is TRBV5-4; D is perhaps TRBD2 (5 bases). Germline V gene lookup returns CDR1 SGHNT and CDR2 YYREEE (reference sequence). This CDR3 has 14 residues. V lost 4 bases and J lost 3, with 11 bases in between. CDR3 bases: TGTGCCAGCAGCCGAGAGGGCGGCTACAATGAGCAGTTCTTC. Protein product: CASSREGGYNEQFF.

The chain recombines TRBV6-5 with TRBJ1-1; no reliable D call. Germline V gives CDR1 MNHEY, CDR2 SVGAGI. V lost 6 bases to trimming and J lost 1 base, with 15 bases between them. This CDR3 region has 15 residues. CDR3 region: CASSRRVVANTEAFF. CDR3 sequence (DNA): TGTGCCAGCAGCCGGCGTGTGGTTGCGAACACTGAAGCTTTCTTT.

This chain connects TRBV28 to TRBJ1-5, with a possible D match to TRBD1 (5 bases). CDR1 and CDR2 (germline): MDHEN, SYDVKM. V was trimmed by 3 bases and J by 1 base, leaving 13 bases between them. The CDR3 loop spans 16 amino acids. CDR3 DNA sequence: TGTGCCAGCAGTTTTTTTCGGGGGGTAAGCAATCAGCCCCAGCATTTT. Translating gives CASSFFRGVSNQPQHF.

V and J are TRBV7-9 and TRBJ2-7, with TRBD2 matching over 12 bases. Germline CDR1 reads SEHNR; CDR2 reads FQNEAQ (reference sequence). This CDR3 is 18 amino acids long. V was pared by 2 bases and J by 2 bases, with 10 bases of the junction left unmatched. The CDR3 loop reads CASSLTRGLAGPAYEQYF. CDR3 sequence (DNA): TGTGCCAGCAGCTTAACGCGGGGACTAGCGGGTCCCGCCTACGAGCAGTACTTC.

J is TRBJ2-7 and V is TRBV7-2; 10 positions agree with TRBD2. The CDR3 has 16 residues. Unmatched junction bases numbered 10, after V lost 5 bases and J lost 3 bases. The germline gives CDR1 SGHTA, CDR2 FQGNSA. CDR3 loop: CASSLRGSGRHYEQYF. The CDR3 nucleotides are TGTGCCAGCAGCCTCAGAGGTAGCGGGAGGCACTACGAGCAGTACTTC.

The chain links TRBV28 to TRBJ1-5, with D hard to call. V lost 2 bases and J lost 4, with 6 bases in between. In germline, CDR1 is MDHEN, CDR2 SYDVKM. The CDR3 loop spans 13 amino acids. The CDR3 loop reads CASSLGRNQPQHF. The CDR3 DNA is TGTGCCAGCAGTTTAGGTAGAAATCAGCCCCAGCATTTT.

The CDR3 DNA reads TGTGCCAGCAGCGCCGGGACAGCCTCTGGAAACACCATATATTTT. This codes for CASSAGTASGNTIYF. The chain is built from TRBV9 and TRBJ1-3, with 7 nucleotides matching TRBD1. Germline values: CDR1 SGDLS, CDR2 YYNGEE. CDR3 length: 15 residues. The V gene end was trimmed by 3 bases and the J gene end by 0 bases; junction bases not matched to a gene: 3.

V gene TRBV5-5 combines with J gene TRBJ1-2; 7 bases line up with TRBD1. Germline-derived CDR1 and CDR2 are SGHKS and YYEKEE (reference sequence). The junction had 13 bases not matched to a gene; V was cut back by 4 bases and J by 4 bases. CDR3 length: 16 amino acids. CDR3 residues: CASSPIPGGGVYGYTF. The CDR3, as DNA: TGTGCCAGCAGCCCCATACCAGGGGGGGGAGTCTATGGCTACACCTTC.

This chain links TRBV11-2 with TRBJ2-7, with D unresolved. CDR1 and CDR2 (germline): SGHAT, FQNNGV. This CDR3 contains 13 residues. V was clipped by 4 bases and J by 8 bases, with 15 bases between them. CDR3 sequence (DNA): TGTGCCAGCAGCTCACAAGCACGAGAACAGCAGTACTTC. It encodes CASSSQAREQQYF.